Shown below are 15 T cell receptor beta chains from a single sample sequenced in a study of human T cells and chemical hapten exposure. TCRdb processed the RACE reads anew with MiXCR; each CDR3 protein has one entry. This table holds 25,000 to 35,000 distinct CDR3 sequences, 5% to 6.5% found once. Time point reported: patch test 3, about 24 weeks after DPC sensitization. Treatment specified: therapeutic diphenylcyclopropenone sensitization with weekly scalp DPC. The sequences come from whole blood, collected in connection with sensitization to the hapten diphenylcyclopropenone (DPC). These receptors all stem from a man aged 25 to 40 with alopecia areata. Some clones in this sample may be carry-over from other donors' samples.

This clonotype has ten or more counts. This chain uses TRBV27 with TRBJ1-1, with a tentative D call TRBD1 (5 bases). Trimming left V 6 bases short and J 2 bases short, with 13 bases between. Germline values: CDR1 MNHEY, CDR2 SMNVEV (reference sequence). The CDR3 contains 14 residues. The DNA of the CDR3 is TGTGCCAGCAGATCCTTCCGGGACAACACTGAAGCTTTCTTT. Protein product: CASRSFRDNTEAFF.

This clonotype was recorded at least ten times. CDR3 protein: CASSLGGTANTGELFF. The CDR3 DNA is TGTGCCAGCAGCTTAGGGGGGACAGCCAACACCGGGGAGCTGTTTTTT. V and J are TRBV7-9 and TRBJ2-2, with 7 bases lining up with TRBD1. Germline trimming cut 1 base from V and 2 bases from J; bases unmatched to any gene: 4. This CDR3 has 16 amino acids. Germline V gene sequence: CDR1 SEHNR, CDR2 FQNEAQ (reference sequence).

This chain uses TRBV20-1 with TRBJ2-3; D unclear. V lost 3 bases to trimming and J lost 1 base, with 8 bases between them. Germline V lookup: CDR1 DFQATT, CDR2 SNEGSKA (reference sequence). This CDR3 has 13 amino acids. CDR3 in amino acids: CSARLAGTDTQYF. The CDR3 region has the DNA TGCAGTGCTAGGCTGGCAGGCACAGATACGCAGTATTTT.

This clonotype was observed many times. Here the CDR3 DNA reads TGTGCCAGCAGATCCCCGGAGGGGGCCAACGTCCTGACTTTC. Protein: CASRSPEGANVLTF. The rearrangement joins TRBV12-3 or TRBV12-4 to TRBJ2-6; D is undetermined. The CDR3 is 14 amino acids. Trimming left V 6 bases short and J 4 bases short, with 10 bases between.

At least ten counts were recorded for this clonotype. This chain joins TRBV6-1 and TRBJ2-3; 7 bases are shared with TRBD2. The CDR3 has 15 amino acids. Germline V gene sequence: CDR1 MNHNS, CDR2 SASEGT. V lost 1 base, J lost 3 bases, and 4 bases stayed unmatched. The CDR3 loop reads CASSEGGGRTDTQYF. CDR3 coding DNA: TGTGCCAGCAGTGAAGGGGGAGGGAGGACAGATACGCAGTATTTT.

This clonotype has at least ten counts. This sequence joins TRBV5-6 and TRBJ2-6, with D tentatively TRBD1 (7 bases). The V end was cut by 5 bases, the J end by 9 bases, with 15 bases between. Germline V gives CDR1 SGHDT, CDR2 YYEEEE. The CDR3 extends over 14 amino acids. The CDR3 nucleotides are TGTGCCAGCAGTCGCGGGACAGTCGTCAACGTCCTGACTTTC. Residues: CASSRGTVVNVLTF.

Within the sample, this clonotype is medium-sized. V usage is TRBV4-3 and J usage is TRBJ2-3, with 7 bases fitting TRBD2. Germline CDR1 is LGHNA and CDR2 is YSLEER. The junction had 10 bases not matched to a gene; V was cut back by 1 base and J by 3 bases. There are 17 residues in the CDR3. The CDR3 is CASSQGVGSGQTDTQYF. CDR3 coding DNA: TGCGCCAGCAGCCAAGGGGTTGGTAGCGGGCAAACAGATACGCAGTATTTT.

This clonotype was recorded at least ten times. CDR3 nucleotides: TGTGCCAGCAGCCGGGACCAGGACGGGGAGCTGTTTTTT. Protein: CASSRDQDGELFF. The chain is built from TRBV7-2 and TRBJ2-2; the D gene could be TRBD1 or TRBD2 (5 bases each). Trimming cost V 5 bases and J 7 bases, with 11 bases left between them. Germline loops: CDR1 SGHTA, CDR2 FQGNSA. This CDR3 spans 13 amino acids.

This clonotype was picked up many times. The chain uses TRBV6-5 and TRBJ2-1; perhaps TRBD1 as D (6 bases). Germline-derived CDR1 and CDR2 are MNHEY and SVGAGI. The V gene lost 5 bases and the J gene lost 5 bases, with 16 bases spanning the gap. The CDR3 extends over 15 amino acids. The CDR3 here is CASSPDRTLDNEQFF. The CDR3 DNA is TGTGCCAGCAGTCCAGACAGGACCCTTGACAATGAGCAGTTCTTC.

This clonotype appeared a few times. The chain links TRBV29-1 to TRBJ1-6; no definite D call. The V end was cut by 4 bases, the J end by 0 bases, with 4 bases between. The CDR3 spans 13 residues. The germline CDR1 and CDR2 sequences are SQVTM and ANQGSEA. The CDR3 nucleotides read TGCAGCGTTGGTAGCTCCTATAATTCACCCCTCCACTTT. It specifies CSVGSSYNSPLHF.

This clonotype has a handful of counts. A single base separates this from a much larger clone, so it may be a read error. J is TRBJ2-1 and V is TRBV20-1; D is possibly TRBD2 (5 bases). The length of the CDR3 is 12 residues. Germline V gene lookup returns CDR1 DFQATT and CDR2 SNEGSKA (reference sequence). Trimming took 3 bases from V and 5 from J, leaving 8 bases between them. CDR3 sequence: CSASGSDNEQFF. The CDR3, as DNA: TGCAGTGCTAGCGGTAGCGACAATGAGCAGTTCTTC.

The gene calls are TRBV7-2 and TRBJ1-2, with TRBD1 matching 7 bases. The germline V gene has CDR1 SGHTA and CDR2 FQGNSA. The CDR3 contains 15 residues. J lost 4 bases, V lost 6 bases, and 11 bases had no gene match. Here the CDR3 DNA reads TGTGCCAGCAGTTCCACTGCGTGGGACAGCTATGGCTACACCTTC. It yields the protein CASSSTAWDSYGYTF.

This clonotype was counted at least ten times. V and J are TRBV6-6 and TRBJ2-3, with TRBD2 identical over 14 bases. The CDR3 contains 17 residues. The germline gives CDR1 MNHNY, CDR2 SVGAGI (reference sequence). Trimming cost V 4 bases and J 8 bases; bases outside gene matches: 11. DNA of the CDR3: TGTGCCAGCAGTTTTACTCCGGGACTAGCGGGGGCCCTTACGCAGTATTTT. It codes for CASSFTPGLAGALTQYF.

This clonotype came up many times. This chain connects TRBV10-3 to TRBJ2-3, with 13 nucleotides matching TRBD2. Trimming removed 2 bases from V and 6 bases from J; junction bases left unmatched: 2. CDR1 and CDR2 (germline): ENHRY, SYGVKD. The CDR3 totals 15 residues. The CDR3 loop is CAISETSGRADTQYF. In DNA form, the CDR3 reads TGTGCCATCAGTGAGACTAGCGGGAGGGCTGATACGCAGTATTTT.

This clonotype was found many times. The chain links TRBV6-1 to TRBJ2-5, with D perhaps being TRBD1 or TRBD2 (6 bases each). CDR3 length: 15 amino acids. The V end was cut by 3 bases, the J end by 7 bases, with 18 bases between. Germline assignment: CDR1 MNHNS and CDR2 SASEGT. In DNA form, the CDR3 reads TGTGCCAGCAGTGAGGGGGGCGGCCTACAGGGGACCCAGTACTTC. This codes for CASSEGGGLQGTQYF.